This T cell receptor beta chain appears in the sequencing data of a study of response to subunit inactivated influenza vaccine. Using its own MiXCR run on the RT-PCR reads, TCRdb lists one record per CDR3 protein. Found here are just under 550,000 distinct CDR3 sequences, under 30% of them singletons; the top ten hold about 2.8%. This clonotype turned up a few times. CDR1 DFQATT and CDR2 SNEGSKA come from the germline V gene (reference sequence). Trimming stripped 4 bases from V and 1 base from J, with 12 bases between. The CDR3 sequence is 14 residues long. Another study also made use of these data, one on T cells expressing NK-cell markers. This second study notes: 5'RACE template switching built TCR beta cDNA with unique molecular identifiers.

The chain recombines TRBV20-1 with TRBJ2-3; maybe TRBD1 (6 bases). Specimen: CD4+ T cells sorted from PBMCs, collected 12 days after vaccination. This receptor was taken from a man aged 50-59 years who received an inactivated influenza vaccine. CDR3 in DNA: TGCAGTGCTACACAGGGTCTCGGCACAGATACGCAGTATTTT. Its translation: CSATQGLGTDTQYF.